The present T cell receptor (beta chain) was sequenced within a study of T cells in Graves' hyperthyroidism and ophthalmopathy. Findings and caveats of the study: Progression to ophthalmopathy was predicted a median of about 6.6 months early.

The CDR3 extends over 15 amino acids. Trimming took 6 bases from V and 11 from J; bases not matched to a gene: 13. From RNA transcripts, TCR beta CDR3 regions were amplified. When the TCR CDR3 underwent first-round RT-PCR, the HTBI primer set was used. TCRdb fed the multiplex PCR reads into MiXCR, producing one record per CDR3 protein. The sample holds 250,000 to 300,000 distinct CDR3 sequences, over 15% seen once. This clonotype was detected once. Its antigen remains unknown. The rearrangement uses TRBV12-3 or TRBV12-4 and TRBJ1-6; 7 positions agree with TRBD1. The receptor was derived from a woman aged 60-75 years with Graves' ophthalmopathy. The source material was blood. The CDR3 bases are TGTGCCAGCAGCCCGTCCGACAGGGAAAGTCCACCCCTCCACTTT. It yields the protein CASSPSDRESPPLHF.